One and the same sample provided the 20 T cell receptor beta chains below, sequenced in a study of blood T cell repertoires in COVID-19. Assay: immunoSEQ multiplex PCR; the TCRdb copy retains only in-frame clones and omits some. The table shows 150,000 to 200,000 clones, with around 80% occurring only once. Input material: PBMCs or T cells enriched from blood (not recorded which). These receptors were collected from a man between 35 and 55 years old who had recovered from COVID-19.

The chain links TRBV7-9 to TRBJ1-1; D uncertain. This CDR3 has 13 amino acids. V was shortened by 5 bases and J by 1 base, with 8 bases between the two germline ends. Germline assignment: CDR1 SEHNR and CDR2 FQNEAQ (reference sequence). The CDR3 sequence is CASSPSGNTEAFF. CDR3 sequence (DNA): TGTGCCAGCAGCCCCAGCGGGAACACTGAAGCTTTCTTT. The complete variable domain, with remaining parts taken from reference TRBV7-9 and TRBJ1-1, reads DTGVSQNPRHKITKRGQNVTFRCDPISEHNRLYWYRQTLGQGPEFLTYFQNEAQLEKSRLLSDRFSAERPKGSFSTLEIQRTEQGDSAMYLCASSPSGNTEAFFGQGTRLTVV.

This clone appeared a single time. This chain uses TRBV7-9 with TRBJ1-1; D may be TRBD1 (6 bases). Deletions cut 5 bases from V and 0 bases from J, with 13 bases between. CDR3 size: 15 residues. Germline loops: CDR1 SEHNR, CDR2 FQNEAQ (reference sequence). CDR3 amino acids: CASSPKDRLNTEAFF. The CDR3 coding sequence is TGTGCCAGCAGCCCAAAGGACAGATTGAACACTGAAGCTTTCTTT.

The chain carries TRBV12-3 or TRBV12-4 and TRBJ2-2; D unresolved. V was shortened by 1 base and J by 4 bases, with 4 bases between the two germline ends. This CDR3 is built from 13 residues. CDR3 protein: CASSLDGTGELFF. DNA for the CDR3: TGTGCCAGCAGTTTAGACGGCACCGGGGAGCTGTTTTTT.

The rearrangement uses TRBV2 and TRBJ1-1, with 7 bases matching TRBD1. The germline V gene has CDR1 SNHLY and CDR2 FYNNEI. The J segment lost 0 bases and the V segment lost 1 base, leaving 8 bases of the junction unmatched. CDR3 length equals 17 residues. The CDR3 DNA reads as TGTGCCAGCAGTGAAGAATATGGGGGACAGCTGAACACTGAAGCTTTCTTT. This codes for CASSEEYGGQLNTEAFF. Based on the CDR3 plus reference TRBV2 and TRBJ1-1, the full variable domain is EPEVTQTPSHQVTQMGQEVILRCVPISNHLYFYWYRQILGQKVEFLVSFYNNEISEKSEIFDDQFSVERPDGSNFTLKIRSTKLEDSAMYFCASSEEYGGQLNTEAFFGQGTRLTVV.

As for this clone: One end of the junction fails to match germline, which may point to a read error. This sequence joins TRBV19 and TRBJ2-3, with TRBD2 matching over 14 bases. Germline-derived CDR1 and CDR2 are LNHDA and SQIVND (reference sequence). The CDR3 loop spans 17 amino acids. The CDR3 is CASSLWTSGGLTDAQYF. DNA for the CDR3: TGTGCCAGTAGTCTCTGGACTAGCGGGGGGTTGACAGATGCGCAGTATTTT.

This chain connects TRBV30 to TRBJ1-4, with D perhaps matching TRBD1 (6 bases). Looked up from germline, CDR1 is GTSNPN and CDR2 is SVGIG (reference sequence). The V gene lost 2 bases and the J gene lost 8 bases, with 12 bases spanning the gap. The CDR3 sequence is 13 residues long. Here the CDR3 DNA reads TGTGCCTGGAGTCGGACGAGGGGGGAAAAACTGTTTTTT. The encoded protein is CAWSRTRGEKLFF.

This rearrangement joins TRBV25-1 to TRBJ2-1; D may be TRBD1 (6 bases). The V gene lost 5 bases and the J gene lost 7 bases, with 15 bases spanning the gap. In germline, CDR1 is MGHDK, CDR2 SYGVNS. The CDR3 is 14 residues long. The CDR3 loop reads CASSISRGANEQFF. In nucleotides, the CDR3 is TGTGCCAGCAGTATCTCCAGGGGCGCGAATGAGCAGTTCTTC. The full variable domain, with the rest looked up from reference TRBV25-1 and TRBJ2-1, is EADIYQTPRYLVIGTGKKITLECSQTMGHDKMYWYQQDPGMELHLIHYSYGVNSTEKGDLSSESTVSRIRTEHFPLTLESARPSHTSQYLCASSISRGANEQFFGPGTRLTVL.

The rearrangement uses TRBV2 and TRBJ1-5, with 10 positions matching TRBD1. Germline-derived CDR1 and CDR2 are SNHLY and FYNNEI. V lost 4 bases, J lost 1 base, and 16 bases stayed unmatched. The CDR3 loop spans 20 amino acids. CDR3 sequence reads: CASSGRPSGTGALSNQPQHF. The CDR3 bases are TGTGCCAGCAGTGGTCGGCCATCCGGGACAGGGGCCTTAAGCAATCAGCCCCAGCATTTT.

The rearrangement links TRBV4-1 to TRBJ1-4, with 8 bases that match TRBD1. This CDR3 has 18 amino acids. Germline assignment: CDR1 MGHRA and CDR2 YSYEKL. Trimming cost V 3 bases and J 8 bases; bases outside gene matches: 17. This CDR3 is CASSQIPMMAGGNEKLFF. Here the CDR3 DNA reads TGCGCCAGCAGCCAGATCCCGATGATGGCAGGGGGCAACGAAAAACTGTTTTTT.

This chain joins TRBV18 and TRBJ1-5, with unresolved D. Trimming cost V 3 bases and J 1 base, with 16 bases left between them. The CDR3 is 17 residues long. The germline CDR1 and CDR2 sequences are KGHSH and LQKENI. The CDR3 sequence: CASSPVSSGGSNQPQHF. CDR3 bases: TGTGCCAGCTCACCCGTATCGTCAGGCGGGAGCAATCAGCCCCAGCATTTT.

J is TRBJ2-1 and V is TRBV5-6; 8 bases agree with TRBD2. There are 15 residues in the CDR3. Germline trimming cut 5 bases from V and 3 bases from J; bases unmatched to any gene: 7. The V gene's germline CDR1 is SGHDT and CDR2 YYEEEE. CDR3 loop: CASSPPGTSYNEQFF. The DNA for the CDR3 is TGTGCCAGCAGTCCTCCCGGGACTAGCTACAATGAGCAGTTCTTC.

V and J are TRBV4-1 and TRBJ2-3; 9 bases are shared with TRBD2. Germline CDR1 reads MGHRA; CDR2 reads YSYEKL. V lost 1 base and J lost 2; bases outside the gene matches: 7. The CDR3 is made up of 17 amino acids. CDR3 sequence: CASSQGSGGTITDTQYF. The CDR3 DNA sequence: TGCGCCAGCAGCCAAGGGAGCGGGGGGACAATCACAGATACGCAGTATTTT.

The V and J genes are TRBV2 and TRBJ2-2, with D perhaps TRBD1 (5 bases). Trimming took off 6 bases at V and 2 bases at J, with 10 bases between the two ends. Germline V gene data show CDR1 as SNHLY and CDR2 as FYNNEI. The CDR3 is made up of 14 amino acids. The chain's CDR3 is CASRLTVNTGELFF. Here the CDR3 DNA reads TGTGCCAGCAGGTTGACAGTAAACACCGGGGAGCTGTTTTTT.

In its sample, this clone was seen a few times. This chain uses TRBV6-6 with TRBJ2-3, with a possible D match to TRBD2 (6 bases). The CDR3 sequence is 16 residues long. Germline V lookup: CDR1 MNHNY, CDR2 SVGAGI (reference sequence). Trimming stripped 9 bases from V and 2 bases from J, with 21 bases between. The CDR3: CASTPTRGSYTDTQYF. CDR3 DNA: TGTGCCAGTACTCCAACCCGGGGGAGCTACACAGATACGCAGTATTTT.

The chain combines TRBV19 with TRBJ2-2, with TRBD2 identical over 10 bases. Trimming removed 5 bases from V and 6 bases from J; junction bases left unmatched: 9. The CDR3 is made up of 16 amino acids. Germline loops: CDR1 LNHDA, CDR2 SQIVND (reference sequence). Here the CDR3 reads CASSSPLSGGAGELFF. The CDR3 DNA reads TGTGCCAGTAGTTCCCCTTTGAGCGGGGGGGCCGGGGAGCTGTTTTTT.

The rearrangement uses TRBV7-2 and TRBJ1-5, with 8 bases fitting TRBD1. Germline CDR1 and CDR2: SGHTA and FQGNSA. The CDR3 has 15 residues. V lost 1 base and J lost 6; bases outside the gene matches: 5. The CDR3 region has the DNA TGTGCCAGCAGCTTAGACACAGGGGGTGGTCAGCCCCAGCATTTT. Encoded protein: CASSLDTGGGQPQHF.

V gene TRBV9 combines with J gene TRBJ2-3; TRBD2 agrees at 12 bases. The ends lost 1 base at V and 4 bases at J; junction bases unmatched: 7. The CDR3 is 17 amino acids. Germline CDR1 reads SGDLS; CDR2 reads YYNGEE. The CDR3 reads CASSVRPSGGAADTQYF. In nucleotides, the CDR3 is TGTGCCAGCAGCGTACGTCCTAGCGGGGGGGCCGCAGATACGCAGTATTTT.

V gene TRBV19 combines with J gene TRBJ2-5; 8 bases are shared with TRBD1. V lost 6 bases to trimming and J lost 7 bases; unmatched junction nucleotides: 7. Germline CDR1 is LNHDA and CDR2 is SQIVND (reference sequence). The CDR3 runs 13 residues. In DNA form, the CDR3 reads TGTGCCAGTAGAGGGCCCAGGGGGCCGACCCAGTACTTC. This gives the protein CASRGPRGPTQYF.

The V and J genes are TRBV5-5 and TRBJ2-2; D gene ambiguous. CDR1 and CDR2 from the germline V gene are SGHKS and YYEKEE (reference sequence). With 2 bases removed from V and 5 bases from J, the gap between germline ends came to 13 bases. The CDR3 contains 15 residues. This CDR3 reads CASSLYSTRTGELFF. CDR3 in DNA: TGTGCCAGCAGCTTATATTCCACCAGGACCGGGGAGCTGTTTTTT.

This chain uses TRBV6-6 with TRBJ1-2; D possibly corresponds to TRBD1 (5 bases). V lost 8 bases, J lost 0 bases, and 10 bases lay in between. Germline V lookup: CDR1 MNHNY, CDR2 SVGAGI (reference sequence). The CDR3 contains 13 residues. CDR3 sequence: CASRDSANYGYTF. The CDR3 DNA is TGTGCCAGCCGGGACTCAGCTAACTATGGCTACACCTTC.